This TCR beta chain was retrieved from a study of shared T cell receptors in the human thymus. Libraries were prepared by immunoSEQ multiplex PCR; TCRdb keeps only in-frame clonotypes and omits some of them. The data contain some 660,000 clones, over 75% of them seen just once; the ten biggest clones take up roughly 0.0086%. These sequences were also reported in another study, on human thymus T cells. That study adds: Corrective cardiac operations yielded the resected thymus tissue. It looked as if thymic and blood repertoires used V and J genes in a biased way. Related reports documented highly overlapping thymic repertoires among unrelated individuals.

The receptor comes from a boy younger than two with a congenital heart defect. The sequenced material came from thymocytes.

The CDR3 protein is CSVEIGTGSYLAKNIQYF. The CDR3 coding sequence is TGCAGCGTTGAAATTGGGACAGGGTCCTATTTAGCCAAAAACATTCAGTACTTC. V gene TRBV29-1 combines with J gene TRBJ2-4; 9 bases are a match to TRBD1. V dropped 2 bases and J dropped 0; count of bases not matched to a gene: 11. The CDR3 spans 18 residues. Per germline, CDR1 SQVTM and CDR2 ANQGSEA.